What follows are 5 T cell receptor beta chains derived from one specimen sequenced in a study of CD8 T cells in ankylosing spondylitis. Study outcomes and limitations: Ankylosing spondylitis blood seemed to carry a telltale TCR beta motif made of about 8 highly homologous variants.

Their cognate antigens are unknown. TCRdb reprocessed the 5' RACE reads with MiXCR, giving one entry per CDR3 protein. The sample consists of about 440,000 distinct CDR3 sequences, 15% to 20% of them appearing once. Sample: blood, either unsorted or a sorted T cell fraction (not recorded which). The origin of the receptors is a male donor with ankylosing spondylitis.

The table lists this clonotype with a few counts. This chain connects TRBV12-3 or TRBV12-4 to TRBJ2-7; D is possibly TRBD1 (6 bases). The CDR3 has 18 residues. Trimming shortened V by 6 bases and J by 2 bases, and 26 bases separated the two germline ends. CDR3 sequence: CASSPNRQAVAGAYEQYF. The CDR3 nucleotides read TGTGCCAGCAGCCCTAATAGACAGGCCGTTGCCGGGGCCTACGAGCAGTACTTC.

This sequence joins TRBV7-2 and TRBJ2-5, with 7 bases fitting TRBD1. Germline V gene data show CDR1 as SGHTA and CDR2 as FQGNSA. CDR3 length: 14 amino acids. V gave up 5 bases and J gave up 4 bases; unmatched junction bases: 7. CDR3 coding DNA: TGTGCCAGCAGCATTACCAAGGGGGCAGAGACCCAGTACTTC. Translated: CASSITKGAETQYF.

J is TRBJ1-5 and V is TRBV6-1, with unresolved D. Deletions cut 9 bases from V and 3 bases from J, with 15 bases between. The germline CDR1 and CDR2 sequences are MNHNS and SASEGT. The CDR3 runs 14 residues. The CDR3 nucleotides are TGTGCCAGAAGGGCCCAGCAGGACAATCAGCCCCAGCATTTT. Translation: CARRAQQDNQPQHF.

The chain uses TRBV28 and TRBJ1-1; TRBD1 matches 8 bases. Germline CDR1 reads MDHEN; CDR2 reads SYDVKM. The junction had 4 bases not matched to a gene; V was cut back by 2 bases and J by 5 bases. The CDR3 loop spans 14 amino acids. The chain's CDR3 is CASSLLQGVTEAFF. The CDR3 nucleotides are TGTGCCAGCAGTTTACTACAGGGGGTGACTGAAGCTTTCTTT. The complete variable domain, with remaining parts taken from reference TRBV28 and TRBJ1-1, reads DVKVTQSSRYLVKRTGEKVFLECVQDMDHENMFWYRQDPGLGLRLIYFSYDVKMKEKGDIPEGYSVSREKKERFSLILESASTNQTSMYLCASSLLQGVTEAFFGQGTRLTVV.

This clonotype was recorded a few times. Just one base apart from a much larger clone, this may be a read error. V and J are TRBV12-3 or TRBV12-4 and TRBJ2-2; TRBD2 matches at 13 bases. The CDR3 length is 18 residues. The CDR3 DNA reads as TGTGCCTGCAGGCTCACTAGCGGGAGGGCCCCCGGGACCGGGGAGCTGTTTTTT. Protein sequence: CACRLTSGRAPGTGELFF.